This TCR beta chain was captured by sequencing in a study of blood T cell repertoires in COVID-19. Measured with immunoSEQ multiplex PCR; TCRdb has only the in-frame clones, and not every one. The repertoire holds hundreds of thousands of clones, with roughly nine tenths as singletons. The sequenced material came from PBMCs or T cells enriched from blood (not recorded which). The origin of this receptor is a woman between 18 and 29 years old who had recovered from COVID-19.

The CDR3 DNA sequence: TGTGCCAGCAGCCATGTGACAGGGGATTCACCCCTCCACTTT. Translating gives CASSHVTGDSPLHF. This chain links TRBV3-1 (or the pseudogene TRBV3-2) with TRBJ1-6; the match to TRBD1 covers 8 bases. With V trimmed by 3 bases and J by 8 bases, 3 bases remained unmatched. CDR3 size: 14 residues. Germline V gene sequence: CDR1 LGHDT, CDR2 YNNKEL (reference sequence).